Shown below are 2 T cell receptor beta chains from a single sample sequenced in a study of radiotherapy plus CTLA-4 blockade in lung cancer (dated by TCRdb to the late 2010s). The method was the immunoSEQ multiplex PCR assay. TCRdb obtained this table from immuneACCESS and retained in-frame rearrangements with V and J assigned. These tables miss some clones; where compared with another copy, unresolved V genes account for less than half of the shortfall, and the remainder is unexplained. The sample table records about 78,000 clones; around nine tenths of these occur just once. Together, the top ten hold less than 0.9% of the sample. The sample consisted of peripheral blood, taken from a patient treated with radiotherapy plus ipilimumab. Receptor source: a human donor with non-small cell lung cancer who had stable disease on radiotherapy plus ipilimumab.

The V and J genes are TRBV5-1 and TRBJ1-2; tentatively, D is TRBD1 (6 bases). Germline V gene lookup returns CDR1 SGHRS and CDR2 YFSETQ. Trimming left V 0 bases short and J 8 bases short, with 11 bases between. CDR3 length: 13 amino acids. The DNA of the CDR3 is TGCGCCAGCAGCTTGGCAGGGGACGGCGGCTACACCTTC. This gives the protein CASSLAGDGGYTF.

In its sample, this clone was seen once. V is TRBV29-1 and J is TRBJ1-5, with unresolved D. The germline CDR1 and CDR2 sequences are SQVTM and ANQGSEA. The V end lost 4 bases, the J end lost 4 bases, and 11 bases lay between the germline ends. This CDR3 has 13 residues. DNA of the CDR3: TGCAGCGTTGGGGAGCGAGTGAATCAGCCCCAGCATTTT. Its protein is CSVGERVNQPQHF.